The next 32 T cell receptor beta chains were all read from a single sample in a study of T-cell memory formation after mild COVID-19. TCRdb re-derived calls from the 5' RACE reads in MiXCR, one entry per CDR3 protein. Of a few hundred thousand distinct CDR3 sequences detected, around a fifth appear once; the ten largest clones hold roughly a fifth. Sequences were obtained from PBMCs or a T cell subset sorted from them (not recorded which). The receptors stem from a man between 18 and 35 years old who had mild COVID-19 (a few samples of this study predate the infection). Cell type and time point are not known.

This clonotype was seen more than once but under ten times. The rearrangement joins TRBV7-2 to TRBJ1-4; no reliable D call. Trimming took off 5 bases at V and 2 bases at J, with 15 bases between the two ends. The germline V gene has CDR1 SGHTA and CDR2 FQGNSA. This CDR3 spans 16 amino acids. The CDR3 sequence is CASSPGGAWTNEKLFF. For the CDR3, the DNA is TGTGCCAGCAGCCCGGGAGGCGCGTGGACTAATGAAAAACTGTTTTTT. The whole variable domain, remainder taken from reference TRBV7-2 and TRBJ1-4, is GAGVSQSPSNKVTEKGKDVELRCDPISGHTALYWYRQSLGQGLEFLIYFQGNSAPDKSGLPSDRFSAERTGGSVSTLTIQRTQQEDSAVYLCASSPGGAWTNEKLFFGSGTQLSVL.

This sequence joins TRBV24-1 and TRBJ2-3; weak D call: TRBD2 (6 bases). The CDR3 totals 12 residues. V was cut by 12 bases and J by 2 bases, with 11 bases left in between. Germline assignment: CDR1 KGHDR and CDR2 SFDVKD. The CDR3 here is CAAGPSTDTQYF. CDR3 DNA: TGTGCCGCGGGGCCTTCCACAGATACGCAGTATTTT.

This clonotype has only a few counts. The chain joins TRBV28 to TRBJ2-3, with D possibly being TRBD1 or TRBD2 (6 bases each). The germline V gene encodes CDR1 MDHEN and CDR2 SYDVKM. The CDR3 length is 14 residues. Between the trimmed V and J ends, which lost 9 bases and 5 bases, there was a span of 18 bases. DNA for the CDR3: TGTGCCAGTTCTAGTCGGGGGACACAAGATACGCAGTATTTT. It specifies CASSSRGTQDTQYF.

This clonotype occurred a few times. The chain couples TRBV7-2 to TRBJ1-2; D is uncertain. From germline, CDR1 is SGHTA and CDR2 FQGNSA. Trimming took 4 bases from V and 4 from J, leaving 16 bases between them. This CDR3 has 15 residues. This CDR3 reads CASSSRAERSYGYTF. In DNA form, the CDR3 reads TGTGCCAGCAGCTCAAGGGCGGAAAGGTCCTATGGCTACACCTTC.

This clonotype was seen a handful of times. This chain links TRBV7-9 with TRBJ2-3, with 9 positions matching TRBD1. The CDR3 length is 16 residues. The J segment lost 2 bases and the V segment lost 6 bases, leaving 9 bases of the junction unmatched. Germline V gene sequence: CDR1 SEHNR, CDR2 FQNEAQ (reference sequence). CDR3 in amino acids: CASRQQGALITDTQYF. CDR3 sequence (DNA): TGTGCCAGCAGGCAACAGGGGGCGCTGATCACAGATACGCAGTATTTT.

Ten or more counts support this clonotype. The V call is TRBV6-6, the J call TRBJ2-7; 9 nucleotides agree with TRBD1. Trimming removed 5 bases from V and 7 bases from J; junction bases left unmatched: 9. Germline V gives CDR1 MNHNY, CDR2 SVGAGI (reference sequence). The CDR3 runs to 14 residues. The chain's CDR3 is CASSRQDRGREQYV. The DNA of the CDR3 is TGTGCCAGCAGTCGTCAGGACAGGGGACGGGAGCAGTACGTC.

The rearrangement links TRBV6-5 to TRBJ2-7; tentatively, D is TRBD2 (5 bases). The CDR3 runs to 14 residues. Germline V lookup: CDR1 MNHEY, CDR2 SVGAGI. The V end lost 7 bases, the J end lost 0 bases, and 13 bases lay between the germline ends. The CDR3 region is CASTPGGFSYEQYF. CDR3 DNA sequence: TGTGCCAGCACCCCAGGCGGGTTCTCCTACGAGCAGTACTTC.

This sequence joins TRBV6-2 or TRBV6-3 and TRBJ2-3; D may match TRBD1 or TRBD2 (5 bases each). Per germline, CDR1 MNHEY and CDR2 SVGEGT. V gave up 5 bases and J gave up 4 bases, with 22 bases separating them. This CDR3 has 17 amino acids. For the CDR3, the DNA is TGTGCCAGCAGTGGAGTTGGGGACCACACGGGTCCAGATACGCAGTATTTT. Amino acids: CASSGVGDHTGPDTQYF.

This clonotype appeared a few times. V usage is TRBV4-1 and J usage is TRBJ1-2; 10 bases fit TRBD1. The CDR3 is 14 amino acids. V lost 3 bases to trimming and J lost 6 bases; unmatched junction nucleotides: 4. CDR1 is MGHRA and CDR2 is YSYEKL in the germline V gene. In DNA, the CDR3 is TGCGCCAGCAGCCATAGAGGACAGGGGGATGGCTACACCTTC. Translating it yields CASSHRGQGDGYTF.

The genes are TRBV19 and TRBJ2-3; maybe TRBD1 (5 bases). Between the trimmed V and J ends, which lost 9 bases and 4 bases, there was a span of 14 bases. The CDR3 loop spans 13 amino acids. Germline CDR1 LNHDA, CDR2 SQIVND (reference sequence). This CDR3 is CASSIRGSDTQYF. In DNA form, the CDR3 reads TGTGCCAGCAGCATTAGGGGTTCAGATACGCAGTATTTT.

This clonotype was seen a handful of times. The V gene is TRBV6-5, the J gene TRBJ1-4; D call uncertain. Germline V gives CDR1 MNHEY, CDR2 SVGAGI. Trimming cost V 7 bases and J 7 bases, with 7 bases left between them. The CDR3 covers 11 residues. CDR3 in DNA: TGTGCCAGCACGAAAAGTGAAAAACTGTTTTTT. Encoded protein: CASTKSEKLFF.

Comments on this clonotype: The junction does not match germline at one end; this may be a read error. The chain joins TRBV3-1 to TRBJ2-2, with D possibly being TRBD1 (5 bases). The V gene's germline CDR1 is LGHDT and CDR2 YNNKEL (reference sequence). This CDR3 is built from 16 residues. The CDR3 DNA sequence: TGTGCCAGCATCCAAGGGGCGGTCCCACCTGCCGGGGAGCTGTTTTTT. The encoded protein is CASIQGAVPPAGELFF.

This sequence joins TRBV9 and TRBJ1-1; D gene uncertain. V shed 0 bases and J shed 0 bases, with 6 bases lying between them. CDR3 length equals 14 residues. CDR1 is SGDLS and CDR2 is YYNGEE in the germline V gene. CDR3 loop: CASSVGAVNTEAFF. DNA for the CDR3: TGTGCCAGCAGCGTAGGTGCGGTGAACACTGAAGCTTTCTTT.

J is TRBJ1-2 and V is TRBV5-1, with D uncertain. CDR3 size: 15 residues. V gave up 3 bases and J gave up 4 bases, with 16 bases separating them. Per the germline V gene, CDR1 is SGHRS and CDR2 is YFSETQ. CDR3 sequence: CASSSGDNVLYGYTF. The DNA for the CDR3 is TGCGCCAGCAGCTCGGGAGATAACGTCCTCTATGGCTACACCTTC.

This chain joins TRBV29-1 and TRBJ1-1; maybe TRBD1 (5 bases). Germline V gene sequence: CDR1 SQVTM, CDR2 ANQGSEA. V gave up 7 bases and J gave up 2 bases, with 20 bases separating them. This CDR3 region has 15 residues. CDR3 bases: TGCAGCGCCACCACCTCGGGGCAGGTTAACACTGAAGCTTTCTTT. This codes for CSATTSGQVNTEAFF.

CDR3 residues: CASSFPLAGGETQYF. CDR3 bases: TGTGCCAGCAGCTTCCCCCTAGCGGGGGGCGAGACCCAGTACTTC. This rearrangement joins TRBV7-2 to TRBJ2-5; the match to TRBD2 covers 11 bases. Germline CDR1 and CDR2: SGHTA and FQGNSA. This CDR3 has 15 residues. J was trimmed by 5 bases and V by 3 bases; bases with no gene match: 5.

V is TRBV5-1 and J is TRBJ2-5; possible D gene TRBD2, 6 bases. There are 15 residues in the CDR3. The V end was cut by 1 base, the J end by 2 bases, with 12 bases between. CDR1 and CDR2 from the germline V gene are SGHRS and YFSETQ. The CDR3 DNA is TGCGCCAGCAGCTTGACTCGGGGGACTCAAGAGACCCAGTACTTC. Translated: CASSLTRGTQETQYF.

This clonotype was detected many times. This chain joins TRBV5-1 and TRBJ2-5; 8 bases line up with TRBD1. This CDR3 has 14 residues. Germline V gene lookup returns CDR1 SGHRS and CDR2 YFSETQ. The V gene end was trimmed by 4 bases and the J gene end by 4 bases; junction bases not matched to a gene: 6. The CDR3 loop is CASSKGQGLETQYF. CDR3 DNA: TGCGCCAGCAGCAAAGGACAGGGCTTAGAGACCCAGTACTTC. Looking up the rest from reference TRBV5-1 and TRBJ2-5 gives the full variable domain: KAGVTQTPRYLIKTRGQQVTLSCSPISGHRSVSWYQQTPGQGLQFLFEYFSETQRNKGNFPGRFSGRQFSNSRSEMNVSTLELGDSALYLCASSKGQGLETQYFGPGTRLLVL.

This clonotype has a handful of counts. DNA for the CDR3: TGCAGTGCTATGGCGGACAGAAACACTGAAGCTTTCTTT. Translating gives CSAMADRNTEAFF. This sequence joins TRBV20-1 and TRBJ1-1, with a weak D call TRBD1 (6 bases). The CDR3 is 13 amino acids. Germline V CDR1 and CDR2: DFQATT, SNEGSKA (reference sequence). Trimming shortened V by 4 bases and J by 2 bases, and 11 bases separated the two germline ends.

This clonotype has just a few counts. The chain uses TRBV7-9 and TRBJ1-1; no definite D call. Deletions cut 4 bases from V and 0 bases from J, with 15 bases between. Germline assignment: CDR1 SEHNR and CDR2 FQNEAQ (reference sequence). The CDR3 runs 16 residues. Here the CDR3 reads CASSSGKRHMNTEAFF. Written as DNA, the CDR3 is TGTGCCAGCAGCTCGGGGAAGAGACACATGAACACTGAAGCTTTCTTT.

A few counts support this clonotype. The V gene is TRBV14, the J gene TRBJ2-5; D is unclear. V gave up 3 bases and J gave up 3 bases, with 20 bases separating them. The length of the CDR3 is 17 residues. The germline CDR1 and CDR2 sequences are SGHDN and FVKESK. The CDR3 region has the DNA TGTGCCAGCAGCCACCCGCGCCGGCAGTCGGGCAAAGAGACCCAGTACTTC. Its protein is CASSHPRRQSGKETQYF.

This chain links TRBV29-1 with TRBJ2-1; 10 bases agree with TRBD1. The CDR3 loop spans 12 amino acids. V shed 6 bases and J 9 bases; nucleotides not matched to a gene: 5. In germline, CDR1 is SQVTM, CDR2 ANQGSEA. DNA for the CDR3: TGCAGCGTGGGGACAGGGGAAAGTGAGCAGTTCTTC. This gives the protein CSVGTGESEQFF.

This clonotype was seen a few times. The chain uses TRBV9 and TRBJ2-7, with D possibly being TRBD2 (7 bases). Between the trimmed V and J ends, which lost 4 bases and 1 base, there was a span of 18 bases. The CDR3 contains 16 residues. Germline CDR1 and CDR2: SGDLS and YYNGEE. The CDR3 is CASSLRGAISSYEQYV. DNA for the CDR3: TGTGCCAGCAGCTTACGGGGGGCAATCTCATCCTACGAGCAGTACGTC.

A few counts support this clonotype. V usage is TRBV12-3 or TRBV12-4 and J usage is TRBJ1-1; D remains ambiguous. The CDR3 sequence is 11 residues long. V lost 2 bases and J 7 bases, leaving 5 bases between the germline ends. The CDR3 DNA is TGTGCCAGCAGTTTAACAAATGAAGCTTTCTTT. The encoded protein is CASSLTNEAFF.

J is TRBJ2-3 and V is TRBV7-3; 7 nucleotides align to TRBD2. Germline CDR1 SGHTA, CDR2 FQGTGA. The CDR3 totals 17 residues. With V trimmed by 3 bases and J by 1 base, 10 bases remained unmatched. This CDR3 is CASSFFSAGRGTDTQYF. CDR3 nucleotide sequence: TGTGCCAGCAGCTTCTTTTCCGCGGGGAGGGGCACAGATACGCAGTATTTT.

This clonotype came up a few times. The V gene is TRBV29-1, the J gene TRBJ1-1; 8 bases line up with TRBD1. Germline values: CDR1 SQVTM, CDR2 ANQGSEA. The CDR3 contains 11 residues. J lost 10 bases, V lost 8 bases, and 9 bases had no gene match. The CDR3 loop is CSPDRGGGAFF. The CDR3 nucleotides are TGCAGCCCAGACAGGGGTGGGGGAGCTTTCTTT.

The J gene is TRBJ1-5, the V gene TRBV24-1; unclear D gene. The CDR3 extends over 13 amino acids. V lost 2 bases to trimming and J lost 4 bases, with 5 bases between them. Per the germline V gene, CDR1 is KGHDR and CDR2 is SFDVKD. CDR3 coding DNA: TGTGCCACCAGTGATTCCCGTAATCAGCCCCAGCATTTT. Protein sequence: CATSDSRNQPQHF.

The V call is TRBV7-9, the J call TRBJ2-2; 10 bases map to TRBD2. Trimming cost V 5 bases and J 5 bases; bases outside gene matches: 8. CDR3 length equals 16 residues. CDR1 is SEHNR, CDR2 FQNEAQ, per germline (reference sequence). CDR3 region: CASSRLAGAGTGELFF. In DNA form, the CDR3 reads TGTGCCAGCAGCCGACTAGCGGGTGCTGGGACCGGGGAGCTGTTTTTT.

The CDR3 coding sequence is TGCGCCAGCAGCTTTTCCGCGGGTGGGGGAAACTCTGGAAACACCATATATTTT. Residues: CASSFSAGGGNSGNTIYF. The genes are TRBV5-1 and TRBJ1-3; possibly TRBD1 for D (5 bases). CDR1 is SGHRS, CDR2 YFSETQ, per germline. V shed 2 bases and J shed 0 bases, with 18 bases lying between them. The CDR3 consists of 18 residues.

This clonotype was seen a handful of times. The chain employs TRBV7-2 and TRBJ2-1, with D unclear. The CDR3 runs 12 residues. Germline V gene lookup returns CDR1 SGHTA and CDR2 FQGNSA. The V and J ends lost 5 bases and 8 bases respectively, with 10 bases between them. CDR3 protein: CASSQSGYEQFF. DNA of the CDR3: TGTGCCAGCAGCCAGTCGGGTTATGAGCAGTTCTTC.

This clonotype was picked up a small number of times. The rearrangement joins TRBV7-2 to TRBJ1-2, with no clear D. The V and J ends lost 1 base and 6 bases respectively, with 9 bases between them. CDR3 size: 13 residues. CDR1 SGHTA and CDR2 FQGNSA come from the germline V gene. CDR3 in DNA: TGTGCCAGCAGCTTAGAGCGGGCGGATGGCTACACCTTC. Amino acids: CASSLERADGYTF.

This clonotype was observed a few times. The chain couples TRBV7-2 to TRBJ2-7; possible D gene TRBD2, 7 bases. The CDR3 runs 14 residues. Germline V lookup: CDR1 SGHTA, CDR2 FQGNSA. Trimming took off 5 bases at V and 4 bases at J, with 15 bases between the two ends. This CDR3 reads CASSPRGGGYEQYF. CDR3 nucleotide sequence: TGTGCCAGCAGCCCTAGGGGAGGGGGTTACGAGCAGTACTTC.